The sequence of this T cell receptor beta chain was determined in a study of human T cells and chemical hapten exposure. Study observations and caveats: With DPC sensitization, TCRs exceeding 1 in 1000 frequency showed no change.

Noted time point: pre-sensitization, week 0. Treatment denoted: therapeutic diphenylcyclopropenone sensitization with weekly scalp DPC. The total RNA was obtained from whole blood that was not fractionated. Trimming took 3 bases from V and 4 from J, leaving 9 bases between them. This CDR3 comprises 13 residues. CDR1 and CDR2 from the germline V gene are SGHVS and FNYEAQ. This clonotype occurred many times. As yet, its antigen is unknown. From the RACE reads, TCRdb called clonotypes with MiXCR, one entry per CDR3 protein. This table holds about 85,000 distinct CDR3 sequences, approximately 9% found once.

Specimen: whole blood, collected in connection with sensitization to the hapten diphenylcyclopropenone (DPC). The chain joins TRBV7-6 to TRBJ1-1; D may be TRBD1 (5 bases). This clonotype originated in a man aged 35 to 55 with alopecia areata. Some clones in this sample may be carry-over from other donors' samples. For the CDR3, the DNA is TGTGCCAGCAGCTTGGGACCTCGCACTGAAGCTTTCTTT. It encodes CASSLGPRTEAFF. Based on the CDR3 plus reference TRBV7-6 and TRBJ1-1, the full variable domain is GAGVSQSPRYKVTKRGQDVALRCDPISGHVSLYWYRQALGQGPEFLTYFNYEAQQDKSGLPNDRFSAERPEGSISTLTIQRTEQRDSAMYRCASSLGPRTEAFFGQGTRLTVV.